In its sample, the clone carrying this TCR beta chain was seen many times. Any patient presenting with uncontrolled infection, other autoimmune disease, pregnancy or lactation was left out. Each 10 ml fresh peripheral blood draw supplied the PBMCs. The germline gives CDR1 MNHEY, CDR2 SVGEGT. Trimming cost V 4 bases and J 5 bases, with 18 bases left between them. The CDR3 covers 16 residues. This sample is part of a study of T cells in Graves' hyperthyroidism and ophthalmopathy. At the level of the study: Pretreatment peripheral blood was obtained at initial diagnosis.

Amplified TCR beta CDR3 regions derived from RNA transcripts. In the first-round RT-PCR of the TCR CDR3, the HTBI primer set was used. Each CDR3 protein is one row after TCRdb ran MiXCR on the multiplex PCR reads. This table holds about 500,000 distinct CDR3 sequences, about 16% found once. V and J are TRBV6-2 or TRBV6-3 and TRBJ2-1, with D possibly matching TRBD2 (6 bases). The sequence came from a woman aged 25 to 39 with Graves' ophthalmopathy. Source material: blood. The CDR3 here is CASSSYSGEENNEQFF. CDR3 bases: TGTGCCAGCAGTTCTTATAGCGGAGAAGAAAACAATGAGCAGTTCTTC.